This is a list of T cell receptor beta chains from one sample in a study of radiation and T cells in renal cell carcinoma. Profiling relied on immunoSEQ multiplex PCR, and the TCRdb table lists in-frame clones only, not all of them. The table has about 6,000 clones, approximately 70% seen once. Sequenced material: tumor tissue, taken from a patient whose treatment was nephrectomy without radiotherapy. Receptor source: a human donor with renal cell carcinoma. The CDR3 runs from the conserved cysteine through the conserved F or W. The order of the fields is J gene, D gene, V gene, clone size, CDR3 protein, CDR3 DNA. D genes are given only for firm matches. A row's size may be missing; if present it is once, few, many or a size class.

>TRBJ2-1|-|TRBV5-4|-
CASSLGGYEQFF
TGTGCCAGCAGCTTGGGAGGGTATGAGCAGTTCTTC
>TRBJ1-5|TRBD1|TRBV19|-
CATDRGSNQPQHF
TGTGCCACTGACAGGGGTAGCAATCAGCCCCAGCATTTT
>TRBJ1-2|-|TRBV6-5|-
CASSYGFSGNYGYTF
TGTGCCAGCAGTTACGGGTTTAGCGGAAACTATGGCTACACCTTC
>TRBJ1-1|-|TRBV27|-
CASSLGQWNTEAFF
TGTGCCAGCAGTTTAGGGCAGTGGAACACTGAAGCTTTCTTT
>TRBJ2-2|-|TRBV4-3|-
CASSQDWRAGELFF
TGCGCCAGCAGCCAAGATTGGCGGGCCGGGGAGCTGTTTTTT
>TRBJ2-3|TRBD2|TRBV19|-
CASTTSGRVHTDTQYF
TGTGCCAGTACCACTAGCGGGAGGGTGCACACAGATACGCAGTATTTT
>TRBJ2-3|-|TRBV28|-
CASSLSGSPDTQYF
TGTGCCAGCAGTTTATCCGGGAGCCCAGATACGCAGTATTTT
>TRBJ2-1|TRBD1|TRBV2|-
CASSGQGYNEQFF
TGTGCCAGCAGTGGACAGGGCTACAATGAGCAGTTCTTC
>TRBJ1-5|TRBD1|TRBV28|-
CASQIQGALSNQPQHF
TGTGCCAGCCAAATTCAGGGGGCGCTTAGCAATCAGCCCCAGCATTTT
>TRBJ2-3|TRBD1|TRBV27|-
CASSLSDRGQDTQYF
TGTGCCAGCAGTTTATCCGACAGGGGGCAAGATACGCAGTATTTT
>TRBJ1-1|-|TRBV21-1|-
CASSKKGAEAFF
TGTGCCAGCAGCAAAAAGGGAGCTGAAGCTTTCTTT
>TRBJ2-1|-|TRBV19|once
CASSIWGKNHNEQFF
TGTGCCAGTAGTATTTGGGGTAAGAACCACAATGAGCAGTTCTTC
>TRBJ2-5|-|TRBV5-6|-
CASSLATGYPQETQYF
TGTGCCAGCAGCTTGGCTACAGGGTATCCACAAGAGACCCAGTACTTC
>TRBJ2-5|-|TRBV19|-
CASTPSGPETQYF
TGTGCCAGTACACCTTCCGGTCCGGAGACCCAGTACTTC
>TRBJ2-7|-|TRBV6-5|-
CAAGGWYEQYF
TGTGCGGCCGGGGGCTGGTACGAGCAGTACTTC
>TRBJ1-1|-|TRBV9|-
CASSVELLGGSSNTEAFF
TGTGCCAGCAGCGTAGAGTTATTAGGAGGGTCCTCCAACACTGAAGCTTTCTTT
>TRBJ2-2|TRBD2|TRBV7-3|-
CASSLAGANTGELFF
TGTGCCAGCAGCTTAGCGGGAGCGAACACCGGGGAGCTGTTTTTT
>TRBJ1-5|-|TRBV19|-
CASSRVRGDHRNQPQHF
TGTGCCAGTAGTAGGGTGAGGGGCGACCATCGCAATCAGCCCCAGCATTTT
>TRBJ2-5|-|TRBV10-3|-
CAISGLADGHQETQYF
TGTGCCATCAGTGGACTTGCGGACGGCCACCAAGAGACCCAGTACTTC
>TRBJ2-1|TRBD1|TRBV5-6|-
CASSLGDRHYNEQFF
TGTGCCAGCAGCTTGGGGGACAGGCACTACAATGAGCAGTTCTTC
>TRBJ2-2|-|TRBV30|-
CAWKWWEGNTGELFF
TGTGCCTGGAAATGGTGGGAAGGGAACACCGGGGAGCTGTTTTTT
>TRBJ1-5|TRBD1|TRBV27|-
CASRGGQGDQPQHF
TGTGCCAGCAGGGGTGGACAGGGGGATCAGCCCCAGCATTTT
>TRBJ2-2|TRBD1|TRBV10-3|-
CAIGQGTGELFF
TGTGCCATCGGACAGGGTACCGGGGAGCTGTTTTTT
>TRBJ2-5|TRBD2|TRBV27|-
CASSLSGRRTSGYQETQYF
TGTGCCAGCAGTTTGTCAGGCCGGCGGACTAGCGGATACCAAGAGACCCAGTACTTC
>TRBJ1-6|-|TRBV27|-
CASSLLPPTVYNSPLHF
TGTGCCAGCAGTTTACTCCCCCCGACGGTCTATAATTCACCCCTCCACTTT
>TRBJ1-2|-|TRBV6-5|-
CASSYSTGGGYGYTF
TGTGCCAGCAGTTACTCGACCGGGGGTGGCTATGGCTACACCTTC
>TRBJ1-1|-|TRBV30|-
CAWSRLGVNTEAFF
TGTGCCTGGAGTAGATTGGGGGTGAACACTGAAGCTTTCTTT
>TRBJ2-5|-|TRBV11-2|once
CASSLEQGGETQYF
TGTGCCAGCAGCTTAGAACAGGGCGGCGAGACCCAGTACTTC
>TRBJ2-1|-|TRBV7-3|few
CASSLVGGNEQFF
TGTGCCAGCAGCTTAGTAGGGGGCAATGAGCAGTTCTTC
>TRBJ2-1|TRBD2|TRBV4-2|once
CASSQKNTGTSGYNEQFF
TGTGCCAGCAGCCAAAAAAACACCGGGACTAGCGGATACAATGAGCAGTTCTTC
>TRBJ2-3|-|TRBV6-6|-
CASRNLTDTQYF
TGTGCCAGCAGGAACCTCACAGATACGCAGTATTTT
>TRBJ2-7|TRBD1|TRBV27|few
CASSFSDRVYEQYF
TGTGCCAGCAGTTTTAGTGACAGGGTATACGAGCAGTACTTC
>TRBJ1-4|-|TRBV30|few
CAWQTGITGNEKLFF
TGTGCCTGGCAAACAGGAATAACTGGTAATGAAAAACTGTTTTTT
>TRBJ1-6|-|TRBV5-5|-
CASSPLGEGGSPLHF
TGTGCCAGCAGCCCCTTGGGTGAGGGGGGGTCACCCCTCCACTTT
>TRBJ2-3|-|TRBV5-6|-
CASSRGAGFTSTDTQYF
TGTGCCAGCAGCCGAGGAGCAGGGTTTACTAGCACAGATACGCAGTATTTT
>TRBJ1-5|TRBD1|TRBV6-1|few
CASSVDRVQNQPQHF
TGTGCCAGCAGTGTGGACAGGGTACAAAATCAGCCCCAGCATTTT
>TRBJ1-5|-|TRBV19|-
CASTLNTGPVEPQHF
TGTGCCAGTACCCTCAATACAGGCCCAGTCGAGCCCCAGCATTTT
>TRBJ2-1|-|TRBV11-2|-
CASSLGRNEQFF
TGTGCCAGCAGCTTAGGGCGCAATGAGCAGTTCTTC
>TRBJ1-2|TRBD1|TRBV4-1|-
CASSPPGTGGGYTF
TGCGCCAGCAGCCCTCCCGGGACAGGGGGGGGCTACACCTTC
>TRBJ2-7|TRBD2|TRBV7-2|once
CASSPGLAPYEQYF
TGTGCCAGCAGCCCTGGACTAGCCCCCTACGAGCAGTACTTC
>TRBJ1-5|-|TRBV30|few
CAWSVNQGHQPQHF
TGTGCCTGGAGTGTAAACCAGGGGCATCAGCCCCAGCATTTT
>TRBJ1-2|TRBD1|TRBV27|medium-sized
CASSLSKGAGGYTF
TGTGCCAGCAGTCTCTCGAAGGGGGCAGGTGGCTACACCTTC
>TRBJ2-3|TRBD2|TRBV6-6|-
CASSYVTGGKDTQYF
TGTGCCAGCAGTTACGTCACGGGAGGAAAAGATACGCAGTATTTT
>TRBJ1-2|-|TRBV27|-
CASSLDTQTDFNGYTF
TGTGCCAGCAGTTTGGATACCCAGACAGATTTCAATGGCTACACCTTC
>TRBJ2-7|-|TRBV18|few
CASSPPGTYEQYF
TGTGCCAGCTCACCACCAGGGACCTACGAGCAGTACTTC